The 5 T cell receptor beta chains given below trace back to one sample, sequenced in a study of PD-1 and CTLA-4 blockade in melanoma. Sequencing used immunoSEQ multiplex PCR; TCRdb keeps in-frame clones, though not all of them. The table includes around 16,000 clones, over 60% detected once. The sample in question was CD8+ T cells from peripheral blood, obtained before anti-PD-1 treatment. Receptors were obtained from a human donor with melanoma.

The chain recombines TRBV5-8 with TRBJ2-1, with TRBD2 matching 15 bases. The length of the CDR3 is 15 residues. Germline CDR1 and CDR2: SGHTS and YDEGEE. After removal of 2 bases from V and 8 bases from J, the junction contained 2 bases not matched to a gene. The CDR3 protein is CASSLGLAGGDEQFF. CDR3 in DNA: TGTGCCAGCAGCTTAGGACTAGCGGGAGGGGATGAGCAGTTCTTC.

The chain employs TRBV27 and TRBJ1-4; D gene ambiguous. Trimming took off 5 bases at V and 8 bases at J, with 6 bases between the two ends. The CDR3 length is 11 residues. The germline V gene has CDR1 MNHEY and CDR2 SMNVEV (reference sequence). DNA of the CDR3: TGTGCCAGCAGTGGCAGCGAAAAACTGTTTTTT. Residues: CASSGSEKLFF. The full variable domain, in which reference TRBV27 and TRBJ1-4 provide the parts outside the CDR3, is EAQVTQNPRYLITVTGKKLTVTCSQNMNHEYMSWYRQDPGLGLRQIYYSMNVEVTDKGDVPEGYKVSRKEKRNFPLILESPSPNQTSLYFCASSGSEKLFFGSGTQLSVL.

This clone was counted a few times. The rearrangement links TRBV27 to TRBJ2-4; 8 positions match TRBD2. Germline CDR1 MNHEY, CDR2 SMNVEV (reference sequence). The CDR3 consists of 18 residues. V shed 5 bases and J 0 bases; nucleotides not matched to a gene: 12. The CDR3: CASSPPPGGALAKNIQYF. The CDR3 bases are TGTGCCAGCAGTCCCCCCCCGGGGGGGGCCCTAGCCAAAAACATTCAGTACTTC.

The V and J genes are TRBV11-3 and TRBJ1-1; D perhaps matches TRBD1 (5 bases). The CDR3 sequence is 15 residues long. From germline, CDR1 is SGHNT and CDR2 YENEEA. V lost 1 base and J 0 bases, leaving 9 bases between the germline ends. The CDR3 DNA follows: TGTGCCAGCAGCTTAGTAGAGGACATGAACACTGAAGCTTTCTTT. Protein sequence: CASSLVEDMNTEAFF.

The V gene is TRBV12-3 or TRBV12-4, the J gene TRBJ1-2, with a tentative D call TRBD1 (5 bases). The CDR3 consists of 13 residues. Trimming stripped 5 bases from V and 4 bases from J, with 11 bases between. The CDR3 sequence: CASSLSTVYGYTF. CDR3 nucleotide sequence: TGTGCCAGCAGTCTATCGACAGTCTATGGCTACACCTTC.